The T cell receptor beta chain described here comes from a study of cytomegalovirus exposure and HLA in healthy donors. For this clone: Its specificity is not known.

13 Jbeta primers and 60 Vbeta primers were used for the PCR. Profiled with immunoSEQ multiplex PCR; TCRdb holds only in-frame clones, not every one. Among about 150,000 clones, 70% to 90% were seen once, and the ten largest hold less than 2.5%. Whole-study results and caveats: Later, an analysis showed that TCR beta chains associated with HLA were more clonally expanded than others that were equally common. The study designated around 150 TCR beta chains cytomegalovirus-associated. The authors assumed roughly uniform sequencing depth across donors for presence/absence analyses.

There are 16 residues in the CDR3. Germline CDR1 and CDR2: SGHRS and YFSETQ. The ends lost 4 bases at V and 2 bases at J; junction bases unmatched: 11. The sequencing input was PBMCs. V usage is TRBV5-1 and J usage is TRBJ2-7, with 8 bases fitting TRBD2. The receptor comes from a woman under 30 in good health and CMV-seronegative. DNA of the CDR3: TGCGCCAGCAGCCCTGGTAGCGGGCGGGGGGCCTACGAGCAGTACTTC. It yields the protein CASSPGSGRGAYEQYF.